This entry lists 28 T cell receptor beta chains sequenced from one sample in a study of blood T cell repertoires in COVID-19. Some clones are missing from TCRdb's copy, which holds only in-frame ones; the method was immunoSEQ multiplex PCR. The sample yields approximately 190,000 clones, 70% to 90% seen once. The material sequenced was peripheral blood. The receptors were sampled from an elderly man with acute or convalescent COVID-19.

The genes are TRBV5-1 and TRBJ2-1; 12 nucleotides match TRBD2. Germline V gives CDR1 SGHRS, CDR2 YFSETQ. This CDR3 contains 17 residues. V lost 4 bases and J lost 7; bases outside the gene matches: 12. CDR3 nucleotide sequence: TGCGCCAGCAGCGTGACTAGCGGGAGTGTAGGGAAAAATGAGCAGTTCTTC. It yields the protein CASSVTSGSVGKNEQFF. Together with reference TRBV5-1 and TRBJ2-1, the CDR3 gives the full variable domain: KAGVTQTPRYLIKTRGQQVTLSCSPISGHRSVSWYQQTPGQGLQFLFEYFSETQRNKGNFPGRFSGRQFSNSRSEMNVSTLELGDSALYLCASSVTSGSVGKNEQFFGPGTRLTVL.

The chain recombines TRBV5-1 with TRBJ2-4; weak D call: TRBD2 (6 bases). V was pared by 7 bases and J by 7 bases, with 33 bases between. The CDR3 has 19 residues. Germline-derived CDR1 and CDR2 are SGHRS and YFSETQ. The CDR3 is CASCRDVVGLANVGNIQYF. Written as DNA, the CDR3 is TGCGCCAGCTGCAGGGATGTCGTGGGACTCGCTAACGTTGGGAACATTCAGTACTTC.

This clone occurred once. J is TRBJ1-5 and V is TRBV24-1, with TRBD1 matching over 7 bases. This CDR3 has 15 residues. Germline V gene lookup returns CDR1 KGHDR and CDR2 SFDVKD. The junction had 9 bases not matched to a gene; V was cut back by 4 bases and J by 7 bases. The chain's CDR3 is CATSDSHRGGQPQHF. As DNA, the CDR3 is TGTGCCACCAGTGACTCTCACAGGGGCGGGCAGCCCCAGCATTTT.

This clone was seen just once. V gene TRBV7-2 combines with J gene TRBJ2-3, with 8 positions matching TRBD2. With V trimmed by 1 base and J by 2 bases, 5 bases remained unmatched. There are 16 residues in the CDR3. In germline, CDR1 is SGHTA, CDR2 FQGNSA. CDR3 bases: TGTGCCAGCAGCTTAGGAGCGGGAGTCAACACAGATACGCAGTATTTT. Protein product: CASSLGAGVNTDTQYF.

This chain links TRBV28 with TRBJ2-7; 10 positions agree with TRBD2. V shed 6 bases and J 6 bases; nucleotides not matched to a gene: 8. Per germline, CDR1 MDHEN and CDR2 SYDVKM. The length of the CDR3 is 14 residues. In nucleotides, the CDR3 is TGTGCCAGCAGCTCAGGACTAGCGGTGGGCGAGCAGTACTTC. It translates to CASSSGLAVGEQYF.

The rearrangement joins TRBV6-6 to TRBJ1-2, with 11 positions matching TRBD1. Trimming removed 5 bases from V and 2 bases from J; junction bases left unmatched: 4. The CDR3 spans 15 residues. Germline CDR1 MNHNY, CDR2 SVGAGI (reference sequence). In DNA, the CDR3 is TGTGCCAGCAGTGCCCGGGACAGGGGGAACTATGGCTACACCTTC. As protein: CASSARDRGNYGYTF.

Note on this clone: A read error may produce the germline difference seen at one junction end. V usage is TRBV7-7 and J usage is TRBJ2-3, with 7 bases aligning to TRBD1. This CDR3 comprises 15 residues. The germline gives CDR1 SSHAT, CDR2 FNYEAQ (reference sequence). The CDR3 region has the DNA TGTGCTAGCAGCTTAGAGGGACAGAGCACAGATACGCAGTATTTT. Amino acids: CASSLEGQSTDTQYF.

This chain connects TRBV11-2 to TRBJ2-3, with 16 bases that match TRBD2. Germline CDR1 and CDR2: SGHAT and FQNNGV. Trimming at V came to 6 bases and at J to 4 bases, leaving 10 bases not matched to a gene. There are 18 residues in the CDR3. Written as DNA, the CDR3 is TGTGCCAGCAGTGGGACTAGCGGGAGGGCCCTCTCGGCAGATACGCAGTATTTT. It specifies CASSGTSGRALSADTQYF.

The rearrangement joins TRBV12-2 to TRBJ2-1; the table assigns TRBD2, which was not confirmed against the DNA. TRBV12-2 is listed as a pseudogene. The CDR3 runs to 17 residues. The CDR3 protein is CASRFSSGRGPYNEQFF. The CDR3 DNA is TGTGCAAGTCGCTTCTCTAGCGGGAGAGGTCCCTACAATGAGCAGTTCTTC.

The CDR3 bases are TGTGCCAGCAGCTTAACTAGCGCTTACGAGCAGTACGTC. Translating it yields CASSLTSAYEQYV. The chain employs TRBV11-3 and TRBJ2-7, with 7 bases fitting TRBD2. The V and J ends lost 2 bases and 4 bases, in that order; junction bases with no gene match: 2. Germline V gene data show CDR1 as SGHNT and CDR2 as YENEEA. The CDR3 totals 13 residues.

The CDR3 region has the DNA TGTGCCAGTAGTCCTGGGGCCTTGGAGACTGAAGCTTTCTTT. This sequence encodes CASSPGALETEAFF. The chain employs TRBV19 and TRBJ1-1; the D gene is possibly TRBD1 (5 bases). Germline assignment: CDR1 LNHDA and CDR2 SQIVND (reference sequence). With 5 bases removed from V and 5 bases from J, the gap between germline ends came to 15 bases. The CDR3 extends over 14 amino acids.

The V call is TRBV30, the J call TRBJ1-3; D is undetermined. CDR3 length: 18 residues. Trimming removed 1 base from V and 0 bases from J, with 19 bases in between. Germline V CDR1 and CDR2: GTSNPN, SVGIG (reference sequence). CDR3 nucleotides: TGTGCCTGGAGTGCAGCCACCTGGGCAACGAGCTCTGGAAACACCATATATTTT. Its translation is CAWSAATWATSSGNTIYF.

The chain uses TRBV28 and TRBJ1-1; D is unresolved. The V gene lost 4 bases and the J gene lost 0 bases, with 9 bases spanning the gap. There are 14 residues in the CDR3. Germline CDR1 reads MDHEN; CDR2 reads SYDVKM. The DNA of the CDR3 is TGTGCCAGCAGTTGGGGAGAATTGAACACTGAAGCTTTCTTT. Amino acid sequence: CASSWGELNTEAFF.

V usage is TRBV7-8 and J usage is TRBJ2-7; possibly TRBD2 for D (5 bases). Germline loops: CDR1 SGHVS, CDR2 FQNEAQ. V shed 6 bases and J shed 6 bases, with 15 bases lying between them. The CDR3 loop spans 13 amino acids. The DNA of the CDR3 is TGTGCCAGCAGGCAGACATCCGGAGGCGAGCAGTACTTC. Translated, it gives CASRQTSGGEQYF.

The chain carries TRBV28 and TRBJ1-3; TRBD1 agrees at 10 bases. After removal of 5 bases from V and 5 bases from J, the junction contained 6 bases not matched to a gene. CDR1 and CDR2 (germline): MDHEN, SYDVKM. The CDR3 runs to 15 residues. CDR3 coding DNA: TGTGCCAGCAGTCCAGGGACAGGGGCTAGAAACACCATATATTTT. Its translation is CASSPGTGARNTIYF.

This chain uses TRBV30 with TRBJ2-2, with TRBD2 identical over 7 bases. The CDR3 is made up of 13 amino acids. V shed 4 bases and J 5 bases; nucleotides not matched to a gene: 4. CDR1 GTSNPN and CDR2 SVGIG come from the germline V gene (reference sequence). Here the CDR3 reads CAWTGLLTGELFF. CDR3 DNA: TGTGCCTGGACGGGACTACTAACCGGGGAGCTGTTTTTT. Using reference TRBV30 and TRBJ2-2 for the parts outside the CDR3, the full variable domain is SQTIHQWPATLVQPVGSPLSLECTVEGTSNPNLYWYRQAAGRGLQLLFYSVGIGQISSEVPQNLSASRPQDRQFILSSKKLLLSDSGFYLCAWTGLLTGELFFGEGSRLTVL.

The V call is TRBV5-1, the J call TRBJ2-5, with no clear D. This CDR3 is 14 amino acids long. Germline CDR1 SGHRS, CDR2 YFSETQ. Trimming left V 1 base short and J 1 base short, with 8 bases between. CDR3 sequence: CASSLTSLQETQYF. DNA for the CDR3: TGCGCCAGCAGCTTGACTTCCCTCCAAGAGACCCAGTACTTC. The full variable domain, with the rest looked up from reference TRBV5-1 and TRBJ2-5, is KAGVTQTPRYLIKTRGQQVTLSCSPISGHRSVSWYQQTPGQGLQFLFEYFSETQRNKGNFPGRFSGRQFSNSRSEMNVSTLELGDSALYLCASSLTSLQETQYFGPGTRLLVL.

This chain links TRBV15 with TRBJ2-5; possible D gene TRBD1, 5 bases. Germline V gives CDR1 LNHNV, CDR2 YYDKDF (reference sequence). V lost 0 bases and J lost 5, with 10 bases in between. This CDR3 has 14 residues. Written as DNA, the CDR3 is TGTGCCACCAGCAGAGACAGGGCCCAGGAGACCCAGTACTTC. The encoded protein is CATSRDRAQETQYF.

The chain uses TRBV9 and TRBJ1-4; D not resolved. Germline CDR1 and CDR2: SGDLS and YYNGEE. The CDR3 runs to 16 residues. V lost 0 bases, J lost 1 base, and 10 bases lay in between. The CDR3 coding sequence is TGTGCCAGCAGCGTAGGATCTGGAGTAACTAATGAAAAACTGTTTTTT. This translates into CASSVGSGVTNEKLFF.

The chain combines TRBV5-6 with TRBJ2-1, with 11 bases matching TRBD2. In germline, CDR1 is SGHDT, CDR2 YYEEEE. Trimming cost V 1 base and J 10 bases; bases outside gene matches: 10. This CDR3 has 16 amino acids. The CDR3 here is CASSLTRTSGPAEQFF. Written as DNA, the CDR3 is TGTGCCAGCAGCTTGACAAGGACTAGCGGGCCCGCAGAGCAGTTCTTC.

The chain employs TRBV29-1 and TRBJ1-1; 9 bases fit TRBD1. V was pared by 0 bases and J by 10 bases, with 9 bases of the junction left unmatched. The CDR3 runs 14 residues. Germline CDR1 is SQVTM and CDR2 is ANQGSEA. The CDR3, as DNA: TGCAGCGTTGAAGATGCCGGACAGGGGACGAGAGCTTTCTTT. Residues: CSVEDAGQGTRAFF.

This clone was recorded only once. In DNA form, the CDR3 reads TGTGCCTCGAAGGGGCCGAGCTCCTACAATGAGCAGTTCTTC. Protein product: CASKGPSSYNEQFF. V and J are TRBV6-5 and TRBJ2-1; TRBD1 might be the D (5 bases). Trimming removed 11 bases from V and 0 bases from J, with 14 bases in between. The CDR3 totals 14 residues. Germline lookup yields CDR1 MNHEY and CDR2 SVGAGI.

The gene calls are TRBV6-5 and TRBJ2-3; 9 bases map to TRBD1. Germline lookup yields CDR1 MNHEY and CDR2 SVGAGI. V trimming: 9 bases; J trimming: 3 bases; junction bases outside the gene matches: 10. The CDR3 is 15 residues long. The CDR3 here is CASGGYRGRTDTQYF. The CDR3 nucleotides read TGTGCCAGTGGAGGGTACAGGGGGCGGACAGATACGCAGTATTTT.

This chain uses TRBV12-3 or TRBV12-4 with TRBJ2-7; a possible D gene is TRBD1 (5 bases). The V gene lost 2 bases and the J gene lost 4 bases, with 9 bases spanning the gap. This CDR3 has 13 residues. CDR3 DNA: TGTGCCAGCAGTTTATCAGGGCTATACGAGCAGTACGTC. Translation: CASSLSGLYEQYV.

This clone has a single count. This chain uses TRBV4-3 with TRBJ2-5, with D perhaps TRBD1 (5 bases). Trimming stripped 0 bases from V and 1 base from J, with 9 bases between. Germline loops: CDR1 LGHNA, CDR2 YSLEER. This CDR3 spans 15 amino acids. The CDR3 protein is CASSQDYRTQETQYF. CDR3 bases: TGCGCCAGCAGCCAAGATTACAGGACCCAAGAGACCCAGTACTTC.

The chain employs TRBV20-1 and TRBJ2-7; D not resolved. The CDR3 covers 12 residues. Germline V gives CDR1 DFQATT, CDR2 SNEGSKA (reference sequence). The V and J ends lost 3 bases and 4 bases respectively, with 10 bases between them. The CDR3 region is CSASRPNYEQYF. CDR3 DNA: TGCAGTGCTAGTCGCCCTAATTACGAGCAGTACTTC.

To note about this clone: At the DNA level, this CDR3 is encoded by other sequences in the same sample as well. The chain uses TRBV6-5 and TRBJ1-3; 8 bases match TRBD1. CDR3 length: 15 residues. Trimming took 0 bases from V and 2 from J; bases not matched to a gene: 0. Germline CDR1 reads MNHEY; CDR2 reads SVGAGI. This CDR3 is CASSYSRGPGNTIYF. The CDR3 DNA reads as TGTGCCAGCAGTTACTCCAGGGGGCCTGGAAACACCATATATTTT.

This clone was detected once. The chain carries TRBV27 and TRBJ1-3; D call uncertain. Germline V gene lookup returns CDR1 MNHEY and CDR2 SMNVEV (reference sequence). V was shortened by 6 bases and J by 0 bases, with 12 bases between the two germline ends. CDR3 size: 15 residues. CDR3 amino acids: CASRTGQNSGNTIYF. In DNA form, the CDR3 reads TGTGCCAGCAGAACTGGGCAGAACTCTGGAAACACCATATATTTT.